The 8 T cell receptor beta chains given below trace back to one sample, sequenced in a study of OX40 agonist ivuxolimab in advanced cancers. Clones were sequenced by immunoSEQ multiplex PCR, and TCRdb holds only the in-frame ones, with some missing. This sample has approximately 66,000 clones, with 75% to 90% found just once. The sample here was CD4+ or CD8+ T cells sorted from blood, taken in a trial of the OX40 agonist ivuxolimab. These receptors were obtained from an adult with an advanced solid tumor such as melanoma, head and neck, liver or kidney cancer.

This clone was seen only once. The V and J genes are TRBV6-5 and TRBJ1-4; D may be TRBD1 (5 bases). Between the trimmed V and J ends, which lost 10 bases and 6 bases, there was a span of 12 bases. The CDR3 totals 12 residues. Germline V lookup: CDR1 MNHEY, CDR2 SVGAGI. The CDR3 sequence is CATGPSHEKLFF. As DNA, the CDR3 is TGTGCCACGGGACCTAGCCATGAAAAACTGTTTTTT.

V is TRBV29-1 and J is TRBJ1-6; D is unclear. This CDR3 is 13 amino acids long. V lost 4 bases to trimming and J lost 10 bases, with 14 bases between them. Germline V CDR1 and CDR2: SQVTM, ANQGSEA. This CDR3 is CSVGARPGSPLHF. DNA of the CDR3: TGCAGCGTTGGGGCGCGTCCGGGATCACCCCTCCACTTT.

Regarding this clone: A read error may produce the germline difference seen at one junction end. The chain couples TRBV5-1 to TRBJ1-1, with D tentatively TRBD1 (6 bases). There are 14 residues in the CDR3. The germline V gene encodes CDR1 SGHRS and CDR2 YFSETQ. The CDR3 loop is CVSSPIGGRTEAFF. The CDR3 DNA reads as TGCGTCAGCAGCCCGATAGGGGGAAGGACTGAAGCTTTCTTT.

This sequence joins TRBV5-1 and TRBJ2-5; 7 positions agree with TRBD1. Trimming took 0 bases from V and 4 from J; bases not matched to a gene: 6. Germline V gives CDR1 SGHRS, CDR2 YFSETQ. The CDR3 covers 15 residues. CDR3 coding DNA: TGCGCCAGCAGCTTGGGTGACAGGGTAGGAGAGACCCAGTACTTC. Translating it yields CASSLGDRVGETQYF.

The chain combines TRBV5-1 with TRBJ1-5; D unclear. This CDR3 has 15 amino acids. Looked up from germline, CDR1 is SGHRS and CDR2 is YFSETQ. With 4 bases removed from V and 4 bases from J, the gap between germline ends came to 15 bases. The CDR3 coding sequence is TGCGCCAGCAGCCCCGGAGGAGGGATGAATCAGCCCCAGCATTTT. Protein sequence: CASSPGGGMNQPQHF.

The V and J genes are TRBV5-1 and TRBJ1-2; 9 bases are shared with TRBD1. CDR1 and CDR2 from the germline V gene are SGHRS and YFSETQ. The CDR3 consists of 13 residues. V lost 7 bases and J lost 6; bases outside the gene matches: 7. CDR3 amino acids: CASGGTGWDGYTF. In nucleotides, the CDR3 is TGCGCCAGCGGCGGGACAGGGTGGGATGGCTACACCTTC.

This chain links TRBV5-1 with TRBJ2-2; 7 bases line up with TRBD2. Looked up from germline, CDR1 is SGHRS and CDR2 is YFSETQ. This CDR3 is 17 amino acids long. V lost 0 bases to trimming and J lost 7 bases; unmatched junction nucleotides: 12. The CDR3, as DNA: TGCGCCAGCAGCTTGGCCCCACTAGCGACGCGGGTCGGGGAGCTGTTTTTT. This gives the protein CASSLAPLATRVGELFF. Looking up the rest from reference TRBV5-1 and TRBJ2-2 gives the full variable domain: KAGVTQTPRYLIKTRGQQVTLSCSPISGHRSVSWYQQTPGQGLQFLFEYFSETQRNKGNFPGRFSGRQFSNSRSEMNVSTLELGDSALYLCASSLAPLATRVGELFFGEGSRLTVL.

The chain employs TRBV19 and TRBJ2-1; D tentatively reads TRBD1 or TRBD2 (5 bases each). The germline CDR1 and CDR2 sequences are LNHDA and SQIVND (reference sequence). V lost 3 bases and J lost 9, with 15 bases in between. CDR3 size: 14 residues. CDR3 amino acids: CASSMAASQGEQFF. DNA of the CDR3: TGTGCCAGTAGTATGGCGGCTAGCCAGGGTGAGCAGTTCTTC. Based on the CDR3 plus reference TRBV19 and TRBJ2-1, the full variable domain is DGGITQSPKYLFRKEGQNVTLSCEQNLNHDAMYWYRQDPGQGLRLIYYSQIVNDFQKGDIAEGYSVSREKKESFPLTVTSAQKNPTAFYLCASSMAASQGEQFFGPGTRLTVL.